The sequence of this TCR beta chain was determined in a study of response to subunit inactivated influenza vaccine. The CDR3 is made up of 14 amino acids. Germline values: CDR1 SGHTA, CDR2 FQGNSA. The V and J ends lost 0 bases and 6 bases respectively, with 12 bases between them. TCRdb re-derived calls from the RT-PCR reads in MiXCR, one entry per CDR3 protein. The data hold just over 300,000 distinct CDR3 sequences, with just over 20% observed a single time. Sequenced material: PBMCs from blood, taken about 20 months after vaccination. This receptor was identified in a man between 50 and 69 years old who received an inactivated influenza vaccine. The chain uses TRBV7-2 and TRBJ2-7; D ambiguous. The CDR3 is CASSLALSLLEQYF. As DNA, the CDR3 is TGTGCCAGCAGCTTAGCGCTCAGTTTGCTCGAGCAGTACTTC. Filled out from reference TRBV7-2 and TRBJ2-7, the complete variable domain reads GAGVSQSPSNKVTEKGKDVELRCDPISGHTALYWYRQSLGQGLEFLIYFQGNSAPDKSGLPSDRFSAERTGGSVSTLTIQRTQQEDSAVYLCASSLALSLLEQYFGPGTRLTVT.